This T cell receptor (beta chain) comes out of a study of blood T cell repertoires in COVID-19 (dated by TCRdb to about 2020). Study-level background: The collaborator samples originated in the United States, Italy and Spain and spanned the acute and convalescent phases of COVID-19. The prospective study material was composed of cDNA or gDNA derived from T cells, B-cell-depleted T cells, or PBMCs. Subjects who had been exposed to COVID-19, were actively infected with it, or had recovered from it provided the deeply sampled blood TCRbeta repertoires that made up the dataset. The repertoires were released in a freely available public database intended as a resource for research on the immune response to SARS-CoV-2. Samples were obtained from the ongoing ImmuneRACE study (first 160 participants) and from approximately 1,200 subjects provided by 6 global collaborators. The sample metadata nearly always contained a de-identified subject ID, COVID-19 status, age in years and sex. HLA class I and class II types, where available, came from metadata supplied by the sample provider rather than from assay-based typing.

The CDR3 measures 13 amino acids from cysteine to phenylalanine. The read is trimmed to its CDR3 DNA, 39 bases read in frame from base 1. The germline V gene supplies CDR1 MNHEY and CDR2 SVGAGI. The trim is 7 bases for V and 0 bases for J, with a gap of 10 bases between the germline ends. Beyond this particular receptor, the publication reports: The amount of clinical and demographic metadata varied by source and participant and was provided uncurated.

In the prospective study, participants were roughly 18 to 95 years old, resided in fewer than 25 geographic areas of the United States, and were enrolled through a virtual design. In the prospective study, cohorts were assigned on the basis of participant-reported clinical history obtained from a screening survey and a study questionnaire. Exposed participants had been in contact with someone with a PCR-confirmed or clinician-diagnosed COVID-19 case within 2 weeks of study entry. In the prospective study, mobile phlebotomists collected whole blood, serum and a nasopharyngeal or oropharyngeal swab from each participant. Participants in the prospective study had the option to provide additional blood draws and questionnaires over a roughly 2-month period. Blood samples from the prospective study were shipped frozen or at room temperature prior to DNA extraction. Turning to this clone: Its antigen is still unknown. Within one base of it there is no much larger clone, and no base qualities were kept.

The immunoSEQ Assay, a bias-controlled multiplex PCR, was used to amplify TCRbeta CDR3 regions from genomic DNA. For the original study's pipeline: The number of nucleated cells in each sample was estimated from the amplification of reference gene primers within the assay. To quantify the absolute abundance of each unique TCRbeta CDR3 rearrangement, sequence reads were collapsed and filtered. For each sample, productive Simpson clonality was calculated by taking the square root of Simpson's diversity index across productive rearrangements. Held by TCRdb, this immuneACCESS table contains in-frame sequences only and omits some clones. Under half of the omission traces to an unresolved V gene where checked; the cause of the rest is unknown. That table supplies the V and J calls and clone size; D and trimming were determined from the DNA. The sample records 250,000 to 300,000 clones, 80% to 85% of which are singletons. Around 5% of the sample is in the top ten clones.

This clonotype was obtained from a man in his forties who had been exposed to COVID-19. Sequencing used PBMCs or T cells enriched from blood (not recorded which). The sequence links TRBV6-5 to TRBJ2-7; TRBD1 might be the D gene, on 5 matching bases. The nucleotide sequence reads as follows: TGTGCCAGCAAGACAGTGAGCTCCTACGAGCAGTACTTC. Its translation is CASKTVSSYEQYF.